These 25 T cell receptor beta chains share one sample of origin, sequenced in a study of blood T cells in healthy people across ages. For the second PCR, which ran for 7 to 11 cycles, a sample-barcoded 5' primer and a J-beta primer mix were used. Using its own MiXCR run on the 5' RACE reads, TCRdb lists one record per CDR3 protein. Here the sample spans some 940,000 distinct CDR3 sequences, under 35% being singletons. These data also featured in a second study, about T cells of mothers and their children.

What was sequenced was blood. These receptors were collected from a woman between 35 and 50 years old in good health.

The chain couples TRBV7-6 to TRBJ1-1, with D possibly being TRBD1 (5 bases). The V end was cut by 4 bases, the J end by 8 bases, with 14 bases between. The CDR3 runs 13 residues. The germline V gene encodes CDR1 SGHVS and CDR2 FNYEAQ. DNA for the CDR3: TGTGCCAGCAGCTCAGGGACGTACTACGAAGCTTTCTTT. This codes for CASSSGTYYEAFF.

The chain couples TRBV23-1 to TRBJ2-7; D possibly corresponds to TRBD2 (6 bases). TRBV23-1 is designated an ORF whose function remains uncertain. Deletions cut 0 bases from V and 7 bases from J, with 13 bases between. The CDR3 runs to 14 residues. CDR3 sequence: CASSQSIPGAEQYF. The DNA of the CDR3 is TGCGCCAGCAGTCAATCGATCCCGGGAGCAGAGCAGTACTTC.

The chain joins TRBV4-3 to TRBJ2-3; D uncertain. Germline lookup yields CDR1 LGHNA and CDR2 YSLEER. With 4 bases removed from V and 2 bases from J, the gap between germline ends came to 13 bases. The CDR3 length is 15 residues. The CDR3, as DNA: TGCGCCAGCAGCCCCTCCCGGCTGGTCACAGATACGCAGTATTTT. Translation gives CASSPSRLVTDTQYF.

The chain recombines TRBV2 with TRBJ1-4, with D maybe TRBD1 (5 bases). Deletions cut 5 bases from V and 3 bases from J, with 13 bases between. Germline V gene lookup returns CDR1 SNHLY and CDR2 FYNNEI. The CDR3 totals 15 residues. CDR3 coding DNA: TGTGCCAGCAGTCCTCGCGGGACCCCTAATGAAAAACTGTTTTTT. This codes for CASSPRGTPNEKLFF. Based on the CDR3 plus reference TRBV2 and TRBJ1-4, the full variable domain is EPEVTQTPSHQVTQMGQEVILRCVPISNHLYFYWYRQILGQKVEFLVSFYNNEISEKSEIFDDQFSVERPDGSNFTLKIRSTKLEDSAMYFCASSPRGTPNEKLFFGSGTQLSVL.

This chain joins TRBV10-3 and TRBJ2-1; D is uncertain. Deletions cut 4 bases from V and 10 bases from J, with 20 bases between. From germline, CDR1 is ENHRY and CDR2 SYGVKD. This CDR3 region has 15 residues. The CDR3 nucleotides read TGTGCCATCAGTGGGTCGTCGGAACATACCTACGAGCAGTTCTTC. Translating gives CAISGSSEHTYEQFF.

The V call is TRBV10-3, the J call TRBJ1-2; D remains ambiguous. The CDR3 length is 14 residues. V was clipped by 0 bases and J by 5 bases, with 10 bases between them. CDR1 ENHRY and CDR2 SYGVKD come from the germline V gene. Written as DNA, the CDR3 is TGTGCCATCAGTGAGTCGGCAGCCGATTATGGCTACACCTTC. Protein product: CAISESAADYGYTF.

This clonotype was counted at least ten times. The V call is TRBV6-4, the J call TRBJ2-3; 7 nucleotides line up with TRBD1. Unmatched junction bases numbered 3, after V lost 6 bases and J lost 0 bases. The CDR3 covers 14 residues. Germline-derived CDR1 and CDR2 are MRHNA and SNTAGT. DNA for the CDR3: TGTGCCAGCAGAGACAGGGACAGCACAGATACGCAGTATTTT. Residues: CASRDRDSTDTQYF.

The chain employs TRBV11-2 and TRBJ2-1, with TRBD2 as a possible D gene (6 bases). The CDR3 consists of 17 residues. Germline V gene lookup returns CDR1 SGHAT and CDR2 FQNNGV. V was clipped by 0 bases and J by 3 bases, with 15 bases between them. The CDR3 reads CASSLDRGGTLYNEQFF. The CDR3 DNA follows: TGTGCCAGCAGCTTAGATCGGGGCGGGACCCTCTACAATGAGCAGTTCTTC.

The V gene is TRBV4-3, the J gene TRBJ2-1, with D possibly being TRBD2 (5 bases). Germline V CDR1 and CDR2: LGHNA, YSLEER. The V gene lost 0 bases and the J gene lost 10 bases, with 13 bases spanning the gap. CDR3 size: 14 residues. This CDR3 reads CASSQDALRGEQFF. The CDR3 DNA reads as TGCGCCAGCAGCCAAGATGCCCTCCGCGGGGAGCAGTTCTTC.

CDR3 sequence: CASRLRQGIGELFF. CDR3 nucleotide sequence: TGTGCCAGCAGACTACGACAGGGGATCGGGGAGCTGTTTTTT. This chain connects TRBV6-5 to TRBJ2-2, with 8 bases identical to TRBD1. Germline loops: CDR1 MNHEY, CDR2 SVGAGI. The trim removed 6 bases at V and 7 bases at J, leaving 7 bases unmatched. The CDR3 runs 14 residues.

The chain combines TRBV5-6 with TRBJ1-4, with D possibly matching TRBD1 (5 bases). This CDR3 contains 13 residues. Trimming pared 0 bases from V and 8 bases from J, leaving 8 bases between. Germline lookup yields CDR1 SGHDT and CDR2 YYEEEE. CDR3 nucleotides: TGTGCCAGCAGCTTGGACGGGGGGGAAAAACTGTTTTTT. Amino acids: CASSLDGGEKLFF.

Notes on this clonotype: At one of its ends the junction is not consistent with the germline gene, which may arise from a read error. The chain employs TRBV27 and TRBJ2-3, with 15 bases fitting TRBD2. The CDR3 is 16 residues long. CDR1 is MNHEY and CDR2 is SMNVEV in the germline V gene (reference sequence). CDR3 residues: CTRKGTSGGNTDTQYF. CDR3 sequence (DNA): TGTACCAGGAAGGGGACTAGCGGGGGGAACACAGATACGCAGTATTTT.

This clonotype showed up many times. CDR3 residues: CATSDPRDRDSNQPQHF. CDR3 bases: TGTGCCACCAGTGATCCCCGGGACAGGGATAGCAATCAGCCCCAGCATTTT. The chain carries TRBV24-1 and TRBJ1-5, with TRBD1 matching over 9 bases. V shed 3 bases, J shed 0 bases, and the junction held 5 bases outside the gene matches. Germline lookup yields CDR1 KGHDR and CDR2 SFDVKD. CDR3 length: 17 amino acids.

For this clonotype: Being one base from a much bigger clone, this may be a read error. This chain joins TRBV5-5 and TRBJ2-5; 11 nucleotides line up with TRBD2. Germline CDR1 SGHKS, CDR2 YYEKEE (reference sequence). This CDR3 region has 15 residues. CDR3 nucleotides: TGTGCCAGCAGCCCCATACTAGCGGGGGTAGAGACCCGGTACTTC. Translated, it gives CASSPILAGVETRYF.

The V call is TRBV28, the J call TRBJ2-5; D assignment may be TRBD1 or TRBD2 (6 bases each). The germline V and J ends were trimmed by 6 bases and 2 bases, with 28 bases remaining between them. The CDR3 is 19 residues long. Germline CDR1 reads MDHEN; CDR2 reads SYDVKM. CDR3 sequence (DNA): TGTGCCAGCAGCTGCTACAGGGACTGCCCCCCTCAGACTCAAGAGACCCAGTACTTC. It specifies CASSCYRDCPPQTQETQYF.

As for this clonotype: A read error is possible here, since a much larger clone lies one base away. V gene TRBV7-2 combines with J gene TRBJ2-7; 7 nucleotides align to TRBD1. The CDR3 loop spans 15 amino acids. Germline CDR1 SGHTA, CDR2 FQGNSA. With V trimmed by 5 bases and J by 5 bases, 12 bases remained unmatched. The CDR3: CASSQNRGHSNEQYF. DNA of the CDR3: TGTGCCAGCAGCCAGAACAGGGGACATTCCAACGAGCAGTACTTC.

Notes on this clonotype: The junction shows a germline mismatch at one end, possibly a read error. This rearrangement joins TRBV7-7 to TRBJ1-1; D gene unclear. The CDR3 spans 13 residues. Germline V gene lookup returns CDR1 SSHAT and CDR2 FNYEAQ (reference sequence). Here the CDR3 reads CASRLRQNTEAFF. CDR3 DNA: TGTGCTAGCAGACTAAGACAGAACACTGAAGCTTTCTTT.

To note about this clonotype: The junction departs from germline at one end; a sequencing error may be responsible. The chain links TRBV5-6 to TRBJ2-2; D call uncertain. The CDR3 consists of 12 residues. From germline, CDR1 is SGHDT and CDR2 YYEEEE. Written as DNA, the CDR3 is TGTGCCAGCAGCCGGAACGCCGGGGAGCTGTTTTTT. This translates into CASSRNAGELFF.

Worth noting for this clonotype: This sequence may be a read error, since a much larger clone differs from it by one base. The chain uses TRBV5-1 and TRBJ2-5; the match to TRBD2 covers 8 bases. The CDR3 has 14 residues. J gave up 11 bases and V 6 bases, and 15 bases lay outside the gene matches. The V gene's germline CDR1 is SGHRS and CDR2 YFSETQ. CDR3 nucleotides: TGCGCCAGCACCTCGGGGGGGCCCAGATACGGGCAGTACTTC. Residues: CASTSGGPRYGQYF. The full variable domain, completed using reference TRBV5-1 and TRBJ2-5, is KAGVTQTPRYLIKTRGQQVTLSCSPISGHRSVSWYQQTPGQGLQFLFEYFSETQRNKGNFPGRFSGRQFSNSRSEMNVSTLELGDSALYLCASTSGGPRYGQYFGPGTRLLVL.

On this clonotype: Mismatch with germline at one junction end may stem from a read error. The rearrangement links TRBV28 to TRBJ2-3; maybe TRBD1 (5 bases). Germline lookup yields CDR1 MDHEN and CDR2 SYDVKM. The CDR3 is made up of 15 amino acids. For the CDR3, the DNA is TGTGCCAGCGGCTCCCAGGGCTTTAGCAGAGATACGCAGTATTTT. Residues: CASGSQGFSRDTQYF.

V is TRBV28 and J is TRBJ1-2, with TRBD1 as a possible D gene (6 bases). Trimming took 3 bases from V and 8 from J, leaving 16 bases between them. Per germline, CDR1 MDHEN and CDR2 SYDVKM. The CDR3 is 14 amino acids. The CDR3 nucleotides read TGTGCCAGCAGTTTCCTAACAGGGCTCCGGGGCTACACCTTC. Amino acids: CASSFLTGLRGYTF.

This clonotype was seen many times. The rearrangement uses TRBV15 and TRBJ2-2; maybe TRBD2 (5 bases). V was cut by 1 base and J by 5 bases, with 14 bases left in between. The CDR3 contains 16 residues. Germline assignment: CDR1 LNHNV and CDR2 YYDKDF (reference sequence). CDR3: CATSRVRISGTGELFF. In DNA, the CDR3 is TGTGCCACCAGCAGAGTACGGATTTCGGGGACCGGGGAGCTGTTTTTT.

The chain carries TRBV6-1 and TRBJ2-3; TRBD2 is a possible D gene (6 bases). V was cut by 9 bases and J by 5 bases, with 15 bases left in between. The V gene's germline CDR1 is MNHNS and CDR2 SASEGT. This CDR3 is built from 13 residues. The CDR3 protein is CASGEEVRDTQYF. The DNA of the CDR3 is TGTGCCAGTGGGGAGGAGGTTCGAGATACGCAGTATTTT.

This clonotype was seen many times. The chain has TRBV27 and TRBJ2-7; perhaps TRBD1 as D (6 bases). The V end was cut by 5 bases, the J end by 3 bases, with 20 bases between. The CDR3 loop spans 16 amino acids. Germline lookup yields CDR1 MNHEY and CDR2 SMNVEV (reference sequence). The DNA for the CDR3 is TGTGCCAGCAGTGACCCACGAGGGGGTGGGCGCTACGAGCAGTACTTC. Its translation: CASSDPRGGGRYEQYF.

This chain joins TRBV2 and TRBJ2-1, with D uncertain. The ends were cut back, 7 bases at V and 5 bases at J, with 6 bases in the middle. This CDR3 region has 11 residues. Germline loops: CDR1 SNHLY, CDR2 FYNNEI. For the CDR3, the DNA is TGTGCCAGCAAGCAGAACAATGAGCAGTTCTTC. Protein: CASKQNNEQFF.